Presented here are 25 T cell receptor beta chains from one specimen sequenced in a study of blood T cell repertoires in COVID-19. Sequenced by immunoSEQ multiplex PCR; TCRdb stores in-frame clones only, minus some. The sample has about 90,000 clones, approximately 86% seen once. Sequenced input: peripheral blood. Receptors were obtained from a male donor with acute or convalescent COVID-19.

CDR3 sequence reads: CASGPGTGIDTQYF. CDR3 sequence (DNA): TGTGCTAGTGGTCCGGGGACAGGAATAGATACGCAGTATTTT. V is TRBV12-5 and J is TRBJ2-3; 8 nucleotides agree with TRBD1. The V gene's germline CDR1 is LGHNT and CDR2 FRNRAP. Trimming at V came to 5 bases and at J to 5 bases, leaving 6 bases not matched to a gene. CDR3 size: 14 residues. Variable domain in full (rest from reference TRBV12-5 and TRBJ2-3): DARVTQTPRHKVTEMGQEVTMRCQPILGHNTVFWYRQTMMQGLELLAYFRNRAPLDDSGMPKDRFSAEMPDATLATLKIQPSEPRDSAVYFCASGPGTGIDTQYFGPGTRLTVL.

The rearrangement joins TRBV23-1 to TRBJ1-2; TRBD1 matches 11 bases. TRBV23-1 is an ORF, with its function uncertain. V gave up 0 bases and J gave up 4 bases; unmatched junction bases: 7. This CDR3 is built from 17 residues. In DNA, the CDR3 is TGCGCCAGCAGTCAATCACCGGGACAGGGGGGGCTCTATGGCTACACCTTC. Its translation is CASSQSPGQGGLYGYTF.

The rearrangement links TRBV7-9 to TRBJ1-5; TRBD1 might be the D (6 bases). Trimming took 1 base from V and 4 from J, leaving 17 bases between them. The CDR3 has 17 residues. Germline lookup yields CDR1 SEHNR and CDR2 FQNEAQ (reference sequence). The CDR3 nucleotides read TGTGCCAGCAGCTTAGTACAGGGCGCCGATGGGAATCAGCCCCAGCATTTT. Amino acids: CASSLVQGADGNQPQHF.

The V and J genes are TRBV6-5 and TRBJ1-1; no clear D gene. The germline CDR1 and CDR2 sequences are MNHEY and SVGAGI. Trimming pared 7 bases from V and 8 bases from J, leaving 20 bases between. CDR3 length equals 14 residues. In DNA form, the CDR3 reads TGTGCCAGCACCAAAGACGGAGTGGTCGCGGAAGCTTTCTTT. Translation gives CASTKDGVVAEAFF.

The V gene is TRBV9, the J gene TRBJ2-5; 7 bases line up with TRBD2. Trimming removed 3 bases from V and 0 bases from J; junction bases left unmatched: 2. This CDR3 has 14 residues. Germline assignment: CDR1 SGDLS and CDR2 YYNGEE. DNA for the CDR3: TGTGCCAGCAGCGGAGCGGGGAACCAAGAGACCCAGTACTTC. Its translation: CASSGAGNQETQYF.

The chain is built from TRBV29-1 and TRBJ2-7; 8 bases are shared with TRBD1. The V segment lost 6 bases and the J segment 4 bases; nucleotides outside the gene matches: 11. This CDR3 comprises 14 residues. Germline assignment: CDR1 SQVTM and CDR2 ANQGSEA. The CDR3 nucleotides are TGCAGCGTCGCCCCCGGACAGGGTTTGTACGAGCAGTACTTC. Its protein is CSVAPGQGLYEQYF.

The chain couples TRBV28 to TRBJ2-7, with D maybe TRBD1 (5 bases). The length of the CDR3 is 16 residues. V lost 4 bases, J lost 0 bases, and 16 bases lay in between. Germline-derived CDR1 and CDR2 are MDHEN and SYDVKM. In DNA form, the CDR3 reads TGTGCCAGCAGTTCACCGTCAGGGATTGGCTCCTACGAGCAGTACTTC. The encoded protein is CASSSPSGIGSYEQYF.

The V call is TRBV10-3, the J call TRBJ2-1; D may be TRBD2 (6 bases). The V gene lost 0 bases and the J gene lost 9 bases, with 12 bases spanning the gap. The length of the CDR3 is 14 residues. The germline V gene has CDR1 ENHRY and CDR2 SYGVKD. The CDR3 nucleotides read TGTGCCATCAGTGAGTCGGGCCAGGGAGGTGAGCAGTTCTTC. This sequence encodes CAISESGQGGEQFF.

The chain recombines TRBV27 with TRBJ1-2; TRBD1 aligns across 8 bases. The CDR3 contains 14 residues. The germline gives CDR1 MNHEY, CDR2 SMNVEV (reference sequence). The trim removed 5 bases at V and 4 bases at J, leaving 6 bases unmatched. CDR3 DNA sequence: TGTGCCAGCAGTGCGGGACAGGACCCCTATGGCTACACCTTC. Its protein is CASSAGQDPYGYTF.

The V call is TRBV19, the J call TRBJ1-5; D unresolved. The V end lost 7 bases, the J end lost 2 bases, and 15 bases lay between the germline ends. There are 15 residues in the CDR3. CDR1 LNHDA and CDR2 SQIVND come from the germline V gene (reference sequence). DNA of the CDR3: TGTGCCAGTACCCCCTCGATGGGAGGCAATCAGCCCCAGCATTTT. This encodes CASTPSMGGNQPQHF. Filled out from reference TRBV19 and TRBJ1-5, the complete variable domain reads DGGITQSPKYLFRKEGQNVTLSCEQNLNHDAMYWYRQDPGQGLRLIYYSQIVNDFQKGDIAEGYSVSREKKESFPLTVTSAQKNPTAFYLCASTPSMGGNQPQHFGDGTRLSIL.

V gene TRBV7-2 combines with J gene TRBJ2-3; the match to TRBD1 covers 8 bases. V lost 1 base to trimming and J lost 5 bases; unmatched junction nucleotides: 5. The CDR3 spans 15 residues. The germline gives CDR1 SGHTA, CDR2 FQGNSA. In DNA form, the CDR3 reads TGTGCCAGCAGCTTAGGCGGACAGGGAGTAGATACGCAGTATTTT. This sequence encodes CASSLGGQGVDTQYF.

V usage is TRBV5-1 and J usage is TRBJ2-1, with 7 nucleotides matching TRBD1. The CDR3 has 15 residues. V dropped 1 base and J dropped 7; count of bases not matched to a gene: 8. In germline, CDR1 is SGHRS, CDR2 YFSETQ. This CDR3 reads CASSLIGGAMNEQFF. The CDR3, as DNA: TGCGCCAGCAGCTTGATAGGGGGCGCCATGAATGAGCAGTTCTTC. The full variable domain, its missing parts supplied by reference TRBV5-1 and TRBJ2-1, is KAGVTQTPRYLIKTRGQQVTLSCSPISGHRSVSWYQQTPGQGLQFLFEYFSETQRNKGNFPGRFSGRQFSNSRSEMNVSTLELGDSALYLCASSLIGGAMNEQFFGPGTRLTVL.

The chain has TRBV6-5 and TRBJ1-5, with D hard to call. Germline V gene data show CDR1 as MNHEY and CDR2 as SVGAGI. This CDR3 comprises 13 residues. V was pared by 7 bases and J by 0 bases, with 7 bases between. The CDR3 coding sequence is TGTGCCAGCACCCTGTATAGCAATCAGCCCCAGCATTTT. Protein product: CASTLYSNQPQHF.

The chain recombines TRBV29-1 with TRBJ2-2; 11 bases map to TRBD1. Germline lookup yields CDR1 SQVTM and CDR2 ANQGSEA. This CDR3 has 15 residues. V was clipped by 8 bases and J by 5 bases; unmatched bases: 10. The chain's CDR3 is CSSRTGTGGTGELFF. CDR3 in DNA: TGCAGCTCTCGGACCGGGACAGGGGGGACCGGGGAGCTGTTTTTT.

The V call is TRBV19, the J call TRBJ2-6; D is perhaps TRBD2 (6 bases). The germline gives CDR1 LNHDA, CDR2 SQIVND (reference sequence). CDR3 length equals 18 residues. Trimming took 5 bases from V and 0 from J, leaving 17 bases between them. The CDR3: CASSPIGGVYSGANVLTF. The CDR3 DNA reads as TGTGCCAGTAGTCCCATAGGCGGGGTCTACTCTGGGGCCAACGTCCTGACTTTC.

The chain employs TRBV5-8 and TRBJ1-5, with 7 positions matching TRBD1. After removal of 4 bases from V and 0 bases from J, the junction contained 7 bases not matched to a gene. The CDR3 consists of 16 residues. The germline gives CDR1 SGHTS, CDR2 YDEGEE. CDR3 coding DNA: TGTGCCAGCAGCGCAGGGACAGTCATTAGCAATCAGCCCCAGCATTTT. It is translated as CASSAGTVISNQPQHF.

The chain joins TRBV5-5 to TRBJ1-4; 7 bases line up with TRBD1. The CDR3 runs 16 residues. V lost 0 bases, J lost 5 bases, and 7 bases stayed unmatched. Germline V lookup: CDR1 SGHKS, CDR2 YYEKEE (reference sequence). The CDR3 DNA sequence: TGTGCCAGCAGCTTGGGCTCGGCAGGGGGAAATGAAAAACTGTTTTTT. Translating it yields CASSLGSAGGNEKLFF. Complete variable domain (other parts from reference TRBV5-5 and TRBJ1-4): DAGVTQSPTHLIKTRGQQVTLRCSPISGHKSVSWYQQVLGQGPQFIFQYYEKEERGRGNFPDRFSARQFPNYSSELNVNALLLGDSALYLCASSLGSAGGNEKLFFGSGTQLSVL.

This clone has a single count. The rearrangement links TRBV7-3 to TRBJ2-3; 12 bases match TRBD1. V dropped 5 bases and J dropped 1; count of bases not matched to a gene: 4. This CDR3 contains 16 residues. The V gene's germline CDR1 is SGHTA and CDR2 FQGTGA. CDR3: CASSKGDRGRTDTQYF. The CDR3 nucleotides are TGTGCCAGCAGCAAGGGGGACAGGGGGCGCACAGATACGCAGTATTTT. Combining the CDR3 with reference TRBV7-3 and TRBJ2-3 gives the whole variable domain GAGVSQTPSNKVTEKGKYVELRCDPISGHTALYWYRQSLGQGPEFLIYFQGTGAADDSGLPNDRFFAVRPEGSVSTLKIQRTERGDSAVYLCASSKGDRGRTDTQYFGPGTRLTVL.

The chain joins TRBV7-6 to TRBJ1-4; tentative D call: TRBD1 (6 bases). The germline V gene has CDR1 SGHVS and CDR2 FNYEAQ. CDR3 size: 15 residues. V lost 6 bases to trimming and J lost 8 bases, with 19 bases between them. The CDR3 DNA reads TGTGCCAGCAGTACCAACCGGGGGGGCAGGGAAAAACTGTTTTTT. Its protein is CASSTNRGGREKLFF.

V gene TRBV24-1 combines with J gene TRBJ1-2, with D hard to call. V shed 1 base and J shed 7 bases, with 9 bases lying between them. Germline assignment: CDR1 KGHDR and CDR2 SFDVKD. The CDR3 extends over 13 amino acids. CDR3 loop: CATSDLAGGGYTF. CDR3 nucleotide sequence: TGTGCCACCAGTGATTTAGCGGGCGGTGGCTACACCTTC.

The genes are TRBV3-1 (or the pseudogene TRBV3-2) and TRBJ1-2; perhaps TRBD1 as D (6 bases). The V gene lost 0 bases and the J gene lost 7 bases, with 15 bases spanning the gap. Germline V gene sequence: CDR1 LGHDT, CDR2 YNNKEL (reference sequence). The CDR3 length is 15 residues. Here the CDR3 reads CASSQDGGRRGGYTF. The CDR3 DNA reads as TGTGCCAGCAGCCAAGACGGGGGGCGCCGGGGTGGCTACACCTTC.

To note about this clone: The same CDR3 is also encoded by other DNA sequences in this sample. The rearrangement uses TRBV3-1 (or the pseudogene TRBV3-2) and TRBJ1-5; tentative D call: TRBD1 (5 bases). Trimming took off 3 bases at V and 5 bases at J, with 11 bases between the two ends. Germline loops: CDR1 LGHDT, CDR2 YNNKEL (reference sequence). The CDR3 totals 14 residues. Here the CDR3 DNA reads TGTGCCAGCAGCCACGCAGGGAGGGATCAGCCCCAGCATTTT. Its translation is CASSHAGRDQPQHF.

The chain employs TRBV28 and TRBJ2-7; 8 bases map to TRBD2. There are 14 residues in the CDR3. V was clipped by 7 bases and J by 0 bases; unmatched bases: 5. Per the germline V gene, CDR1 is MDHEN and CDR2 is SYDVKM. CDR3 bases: TGTGCCAGCACCGACGGGGGGGCCTCCTACGAGCAGTACTTC. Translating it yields CASTDGGASYEQYF.

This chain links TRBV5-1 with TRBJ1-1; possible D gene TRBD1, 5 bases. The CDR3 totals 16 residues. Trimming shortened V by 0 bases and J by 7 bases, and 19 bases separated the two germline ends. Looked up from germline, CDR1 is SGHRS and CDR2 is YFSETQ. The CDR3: CASSLDIGRGGGEAFF. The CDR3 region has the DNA TGCGCCAGCAGCTTGGATATCGGACGGGGCGGGGGTGAAGCTTTCTTT.

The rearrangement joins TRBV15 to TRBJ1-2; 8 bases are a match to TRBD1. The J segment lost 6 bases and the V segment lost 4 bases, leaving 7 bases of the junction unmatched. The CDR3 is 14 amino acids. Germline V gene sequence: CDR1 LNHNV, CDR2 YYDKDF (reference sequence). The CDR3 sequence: CATSIGQGKNGYTF. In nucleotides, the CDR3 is TGTGCCACCAGCATTGGACAGGGAAAGAATGGCTACACCTTC.